Presented here are 12 T cell receptor beta chains from one specimen sequenced in a study of beta chain features in type 1 diabetes. Study outcomes and limitations: TCRB CDR3s were moderately but significantly shorter in Type 1 diabetes patients in all four CD4+ subsets.

Which antigens these TCRs recognize remains unknown. Expressed TCRB transcripts were sequenced because the isolated RNA had all been reverse transcribed beforehand. TCRdb's table, derived via immunoSEQ multiplex PCR, lists solely in-frame clones and lacks some. The data show a few hundred thousand clones, approximately 25% seen once. Sequenced sample: naive CD4+ T cells from blood. The receptor set was obtained from a young woman with type 1 diabetes.

This chain uses TRBV30 with TRBJ2-1, with D perhaps matching TRBD2 (6 bases). The CDR3 extends over 14 amino acids. Germline V lookup: CDR1 GTSNPN, CDR2 SVGIG (reference sequence). Trimming pared 3 bases from V and 0 bases from J, leaving 9 bases between. DNA of the CDR3: TGTGCCTGGAGACTAGCCTCCTCCTACAATGAGCAGTTCTTC. Translation: CAWRLASSYNEQFF.

The chain carries TRBV9 and TRBJ2-5; the D is unclear. The CDR3 sequence is 14 residues long. CDR1 is SGDLS and CDR2 is YYNGEE in the germline V gene. Trimming shortened V by 3 bases and J by 1 base, and 10 bases separated the two germline ends. The CDR3 loop is CASSGGTFQETQYF. The CDR3, as DNA: TGTGCCAGCAGCGGCGGAACTTTCCAAGAGACCCAGTACTTC. The whole variable domain, filled in from reference TRBV9 and TRBJ2-5, reads DSGVTQTPKHLITATGQRVTLRCSPRSGDLSVYWYQQSLDQGLQFLIQYYNGEERAKGNILERFSAQQFPDLHSELNLSSLELGDSALYFCASSGGTFQETQYFGPGTRLLVL.

In this sample, this clone turned up a few times. The J gene is TRBJ2-1, the V gene TRBV14; TRBD1 aligns across 7 bases. Germline V gene data show CDR1 as SGHDN and CDR2 as FVKESK. The ends lost 0 bases at V and 16 bases at J; junction bases unmatched: 9. The CDR3 is 13 residues long. This CDR3 is CASSQDLARGQFF. DNA for the CDR3: TGTGCCAGCAGCCAAGATTTGGCTAGGGGGCAATTCTTC.

This clone was seen a few times. V is TRBV7-9 and J is TRBJ2-1, with D possibly TRBD2 on 6 matching bases. The CDR3 length is 15 residues. Germline values: CDR1 SEHNR, CDR2 FQNEAQ (reference sequence). V shed 4 bases and J shed 0 bases, with 10 bases lying between them. CDR3 DNA: TGTGCCAGCAGCTCAGGGCGGGACTCCTACAATGAGCAGTTCTTC. Translation gives CASSSGRDSYNEQFF. The full variable domain, its missing parts supplied by reference TRBV7-9 and TRBJ2-1, is DTGVSQNPRHKITKRGQNVTFRCDPISEHNRLYWYRQTLGQGPEFLTYFQNEAQLEKSRLLSDRFSAERPKGSFSTLEIQRTEQGDSAMYLCASSSGRDSYNEQFFGPGTRLTVL.

This sequence joins TRBV6-5 and TRBJ1-1, with 7 bases lining up with TRBD1. The germline V gene has CDR1 MNHEY and CDR2 SVGAGI. CDR3 size: 14 residues. Unmatched junction bases numbered 6, after V lost 7 bases and J lost 1 base. As DNA, the CDR3 is TGTGCCAGCATCCTCAGGGGGGAGAACACTGAAGCTTTCTTT. Translating it yields CASILRGENTEAFF.

This clone was observed a few times. The V and J genes are TRBV29-1 and TRBJ2-7; 9 bases agree with TRBD1. The ends lost 4 bases at V and 4 bases at J; junction bases unmatched: 8. The CDR3 is 14 residues long. CDR1 and CDR2 (germline): SQVTM, ANQGSEA. CDR3 coding DNA: TGCAGCGTTGGGACAGGGGTTTTCTCTTACGAGCAGTACTTC. It is translated as CSVGTGVFSYEQYF.

This clone was observed a few times. The genes are TRBV29-1 and TRBJ2-5; 11 nucleotides line up with TRBD2. CDR3 length equals 14 residues. V was pared by 5 bases and J by 5 bases, with 7 bases of the junction left unmatched. Germline-derived CDR1 and CDR2 are SQVTM and ANQGSEA. The DNA of the CDR3 is TGCAGCGTTAGTGGGGCTAGCGGGAGGGAGACCCAGTACTTC. This encodes CSVSGASGRETQYF.

V gene TRBV5-1 combines with J gene TRBJ2-3, with 10 nucleotides matching TRBD1. The junction had 9 bases not matched to a gene; V was cut back by 7 bases and J by 4 bases. The CDR3 loop spans 15 amino acids. The V gene's germline CDR1 is SGHRS and CDR2 YFSETQ. The CDR3 sequence is CASHFGQGVSDTQYF. The CDR3 DNA reads TGCGCCAGCCACTTTGGACAGGGGGTCTCAGATACGCAGTATTTT. Drawing the rest from reference TRBV5-1 and TRBJ2-3, the complete variable domain is KAGVTQTPRYLIKTRGQQVTLSCSPISGHRSVSWYQQTPGQGLQFLFEYFSETQRNKGNFPGRFSGRQFSNSRSEMNVSTLELGDSALYLCASHFGQGVSDTQYFGPGTRLTVL.

The sample holds a few counts of this clone. The genes are TRBV30 and TRBJ2-3; 8 bases match TRBD1. The CDR3 is made up of 15 amino acids. Germline CDR1 and CDR2: GTSNPN and SVGIG (reference sequence). The V gene end was trimmed by 3 bases and the J gene end by 3 bases; junction bases not matched to a gene: 8. The CDR3 loop reads CAWSAGGVITDTQYF. The CDR3 DNA is TGTGCCTGGAGCGCAGGGGGCGTTATAACAGATACGCAGTATTTT.

The chain carries TRBV9 and TRBJ2-1; no clear D. The CDR3 is made up of 15 amino acids. V lost 1 base and J 2 bases, leaving 10 bases between the germline ends. CDR1 is SGDLS and CDR2 is YYNGEE in the germline V gene. The chain's CDR3 is CASSVTPLAYNEQFF. The CDR3 DNA reads as TGTGCCAGCAGCGTAACACCGTTGGCCTACAATGAGCAGTTCTTC.

The sample holds a few counts of this clone. The chain joins TRBV30 to TRBJ1-2, with a tentative D call TRBD1 (6 bases). Trimming removed 0 bases from V and 4 bases from J, with 6 bases in between. This CDR3 region has 12 residues. The V gene's germline CDR1 is GTSNPN and CDR2 SVGIG (reference sequence). The DNA for the CDR3 is TGTGCCTGGAGTGTACAGGGCTATGGCTACACCTTC. Translating it yields CAWSVQGYGYTF.

This clone was detected only a few times. The CDR3 DNA follows: TGCGCCAGCAGCTTTGGCGGCGTGGATACGCAGTATTTT. It specifies CASSFGGVDTQYF. The chain combines TRBV5-1 with TRBJ2-3; D call uncertain. CDR1 is SGHRS and CDR2 is YFSETQ in the germline V gene. Trimming left V 2 bases short and J 6 bases short, with 10 bases between. There are 13 residues in the CDR3.